The 12 T cell receptor beta chains in this list originate from one sample, sequenced in a study of CD8 T cells in Susac syndrome. Reverse transcription used roughly 0.5 to 1 ug RNA and random hexamers. Each CDR3 protein gets one entry after TCRdb re-called the immunoSEQ multiplex PCR reads with MiXCR. The table has under 150,000 distinct CDR3 sequences, approximately 95% seen once. The sequenced material came from CD4+ T cells from PBMCs. All receptors come from a human donor with Susac syndrome.

The V and J genes are TRBV9 and TRBJ1-2; 12 nucleotides agree with TRBD1. V lost 6 bases to trimming and J lost 5 bases; unmatched junction nucleotides: 5. Germline CDR1 is SGDLS and CDR2 is YYNGEE. This CDR3 comprises 14 residues. The DNA for the CDR3 is TGTGCCAGCACCGGGACAGGGGGCTGGTATGGCTACACCTTC. Amino acids: CASTGTGGWYGYTF.

This clonotype was observed a single time. The chain uses TRBV4-3 and TRBJ1-1; D is ambiguous. Germline V lookup: CDR1 LGHNA, CDR2 YSLEER. This CDR3 has 13 residues. Deletions cut 4 bases from V and 7 bases from J, with 13 bases between. CDR3 loop: CASSRTRGGEAFF. CDR3 coding DNA: TGCGCCAGCAGCCGAACACGGGGTGGTGAAGCTTTCTTT.

The chain recombines TRBV25-1 with TRBJ1-1; the D gene is possibly TRBD1 (6 bases). Germline lookup yields CDR1 MGHDK and CDR2 SYGVNS. The CDR3 totals 10 residues. Trimming left V 9 bases short and J 11 bases short, with 13 bases between. CDR3: CASVPRGAFF. CDR3 nucleotides: TGTGCCAGTGTCCCGAGGGGGGCTTTCTTT.

V usage is TRBV6-6 and J usage is TRBJ2-5; D possibly corresponds to TRBD2 (5 bases). V was pared by 6 bases and J by 2 bases, with 16 bases between. The CDR3 length is 15 residues. Looked up from germline, CDR1 is MNHNY and CDR2 is SVGAGI (reference sequence). The CDR3 DNA follows: TGTGCCAGCAGCCCCGTCGACTACGAACAAGAGACCCAGTACTTC. It codes for CASSPVDYEQETQYF.

The chain has TRBV27 and TRBJ2-1; 8 bases map to TRBD2. The germline V gene encodes CDR1 MNHEY and CDR2 SMNVEV (reference sequence). The CDR3 spans 14 residues. The ends lost 6 bases at V and 2 bases at J; junction bases unmatched: 3. CDR3 protein: CASSGGGTYNEQFF. The CDR3 nucleotides read TGTGCCAGCAGCGGCGGGGGGACCTACAATGAGCAGTTCTTC.

The chain employs TRBV12-3 or TRBV12-4 and TRBJ1-2; tentatively, D is TRBD1 (6 bases). V lost 6 bases and J lost 7, with 18 bases in between. The CDR3 extends over 14 amino acids. The CDR3 nucleotides are TGTGCCAGCAGCGCTCGGACAGATCTGAGTGGCTACACCTTC. This sequence encodes CASSARTDLSGYTF.

The V call is TRBV9, the J call TRBJ2-3; unclear D gene. V was pared by 2 bases and J by 0 bases, with 10 bases between. Germline assignment: CDR1 SGDLS and CDR2 YYNGEE. This CDR3 spans 15 amino acids. The DNA of the CDR3 is TGTGCCAGCAGCGTGCAACAGAGGAGCACAGATACGCAGTATTTT. Translation: CASSVQQRSTDTQYF.

V gene TRBV29-1 combines with J gene TRBJ2-3, with 8 bases that match TRBD1. The CDR3 is 17 residues long. Unmatched junction bases numbered 18, after V lost 5 bases and J lost 5 bases. Germline lookup yields CDR1 SQVTM and CDR2 ANQGSEA. CDR3 in DNA: TGCAGCGTTCGGGGCAGACGCTCAAGACAGGGGAAAGATACGCAGTATTTT. It yields the protein CSVRGRRSRQGKDTQYF.

V is TRBV7-9 and J is TRBJ2-5, with TRBD1 identical over 8 bases. The CDR3 has 15 residues. In germline, CDR1 is SEHNR, CDR2 FQNEAQ (reference sequence). J was trimmed by 5 bases and V by 5 bases; bases with no gene match: 10. The CDR3: CASSAPQGAGETQYF. CDR3 sequence (DNA): TGTGCCAGCAGCGCCCCCCAGGGGGCGGGGGAGACCCAGTACTTC.

This clonotype was observed a single time. The rearrangement uses TRBV30 and TRBJ2-1; 7 positions agree with TRBD1. Germline-derived CDR1 and CDR2 are GTSNPN and SVGIG (reference sequence). J was trimmed by 4 bases and V by 3 bases; bases with no gene match: 0. This CDR3 comprises 12 residues. CDR3 amino acids: CAWRQGYNEQFF. CDR3 DNA sequence: TGTGCCTGGAGACAGGGGTACAATGAGCAGTTCTTC.

The gene calls are TRBV9 and TRBJ1-3; no firm D call. Trimming took off 3 bases at V and 5 bases at J, with 9 bases between the two ends. Germline CDR1 reads SGDLS; CDR2 reads YYNGEE. This CDR3 is 13 amino acids long. CDR3 in DNA: TGTGCCAGCAGCGAGGTCGGCCGAAACACCATATATTTT. Amino acid sequence: CASSEVGRNTIYF.

The chain links TRBV29-1 to TRBJ2-3; D gene uncertain. This CDR3 has 13 amino acids. V was pared by 4 bases and J by 0 bases, with 8 bases between. Germline V gene lookup returns CDR1 SQVTM and CDR2 ANQGSEA. CDR3 protein: CSVGAPSTDTQYF. CDR3 sequence (DNA): TGCAGCGTTGGGGCACCTAGCACAGATACGCAGTATTTT.